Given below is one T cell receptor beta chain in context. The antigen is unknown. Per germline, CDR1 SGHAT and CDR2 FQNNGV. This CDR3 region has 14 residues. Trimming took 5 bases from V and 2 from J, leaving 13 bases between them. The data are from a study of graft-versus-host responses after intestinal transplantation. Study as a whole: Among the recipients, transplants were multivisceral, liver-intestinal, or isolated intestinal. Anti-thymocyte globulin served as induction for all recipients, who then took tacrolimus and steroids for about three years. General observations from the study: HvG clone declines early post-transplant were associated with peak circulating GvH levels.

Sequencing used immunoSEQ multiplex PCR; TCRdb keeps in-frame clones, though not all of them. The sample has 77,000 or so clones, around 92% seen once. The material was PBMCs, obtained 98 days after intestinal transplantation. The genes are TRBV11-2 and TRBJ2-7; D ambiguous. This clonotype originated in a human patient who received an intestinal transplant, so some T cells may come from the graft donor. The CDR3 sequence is CASSPPGKPYEQYF. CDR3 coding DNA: TGTGCCAGCAGCCCCCCAGGAAAACCCTACGAGCAGTACTTC. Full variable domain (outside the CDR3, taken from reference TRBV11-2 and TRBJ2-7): EAGVAQSPRYKIIEKRQSVAFWCNPISGHATLYWYQQILGQGPKLLIQFQNNGVVDDSQLPKDRFSAERLKGVDSTLKIQPAKLEDSAVYLCASSPPGKPYEQYFGPGTRLTVT.